This passage covers 8 T cell receptor beta chains from one sample sequenced in a study of blood T cell repertoires in COVID-19. Clones were read by immunoSEQ multiplex PCR, and TCRdb kept only the in-frame ones, dropping some. The sample holds 200,000 to 250,000 clones, about 90% seen once. Sample: peripheral blood. These receptors were obtained from a woman aged 18-35 years who had recovered from COVID-19.

The rearrangement uses TRBV7-9 and TRBJ1-4; TRBD1 matches 10 bases. CDR1 and CDR2 (germline): SEHNR, FQNEAQ (reference sequence). The V segment lost 1 base and the J segment 10 bases; nucleotides outside the gene matches: 6. The CDR3 runs to 15 residues. The CDR3 is CASSLDETGGGKLFF. In DNA, the CDR3 is TGTGCCAGCAGCTTAGATGAGACAGGGGGCGGAAAACTGTTTTTT.

This clone was recorded a few times. The chain has TRBV27 and TRBJ1-6, with 9 bases identical to TRBD1. From germline, CDR1 is MNHEY and CDR2 SMNVEV (reference sequence). The CDR3 is made up of 15 amino acids. V lost 2 bases to trimming and J lost 8 bases; unmatched junction nucleotides: 4. The CDR3, as DNA: TGTGCCAGCAGTTTAAGGGACAGGGATCATTCACCCCTCCACTTT. Its translation is CASSLRDRDHSPLHF.

This chain uses TRBV7-2 with TRBJ2-3; possibly TRBD1 for D (5 bases). The CDR3 is 15 residues long. V was cut by 1 base and J by 1 base, with 9 bases left in between. CDR1 and CDR2 (germline): SGHTA, FQGNSA. CDR3 in amino acids: CASSLGVTGTDTQYF. CDR3 DNA: TGTGCCAGCAGCTTAGGAGTGACAGGCACAGATACGCAGTATTTT.

V is TRBV4-1 and J is TRBJ2-7; no definite D call. Trimming left V 6 bases short and J 4 bases short, with 7 bases between. This CDR3 has 11 residues. Per germline, CDR1 MGHRA and CDR2 YSYEKL. This CDR3 is CASSYKYEQYF. The CDR3, as DNA: TGCGCCAGCAGTTACAAATACGAGCAGTACTTC.

This clone was observed a single time. The rearrangement joins TRBV7-9 to TRBJ1-1, with 8 bases that match TRBD1. CDR3 length: 18 residues. CDR1 SEHNR and CDR2 FQNEAQ come from the germline V gene (reference sequence). Trimming took 2 bases from V and 2 from J; bases not matched to a gene: 13. The CDR3 spells CASSLMVHQGAANTEAFF. CDR3 sequence (DNA): TGTGCCAGCAGCTTAATGGTCCATCAGGGGGCTGCAAACACTGAAGCTTTCTTT.

The rearrangement uses TRBV6-5 and TRBJ2-3; D remains ambiguous. Trimming stripped 2 bases from V and 0 bases from J, with 6 bases between. This CDR3 has 14 residues. CDR1 MNHEY and CDR2 SVGAGI come from the germline V gene. DNA for the CDR3: TGTGCCAGCAGTTACACACCTAGCACAGATACGCAGTATTTT. This sequence encodes CASSYTPSTDTQYF.

The chain combines TRBV18 with TRBJ1-6; D is unclear. V gave up 2 bases and J gave up 0 bases, with 5 bases separating them. This CDR3 is 15 amino acids long. The V gene's germline CDR1 is KGHSH and CDR2 LQKENI. DNA for the CDR3: TGTGCCAGCTCACCAGACACCTCCTATAATTCACCCCTCCACTTT. Protein sequence: CASSPDTSYNSPLHF.

The chain recombines TRBV4-2 with TRBJ1-2; 9 positions match TRBD1. Trimming took 5 bases from V and 2 from J; bases not matched to a gene: 6. Germline CDR1 is LGHNA and CDR2 is YNFKEQ. The CDR3 is 15 residues long. CDR3 sequence reads: CASSNRDRANYGYTF. DNA of the CDR3: TGTGCCAGCAGCAACCGGGACAGGGCCAACTATGGCTACACCTTC.